Detailed here is one TCR beta chain. Many counts were recorded for this clonotype. Which antigen it targets is not known. No much larger clone is present one base from it, and per-base qualities are unavailable. At the junction V is shortened by 6 bases and J by 5 bases; bases outside the gene matches: 8. The germline V gene yields MGHDK for CDR1 and SYGVNS for CDR2. Taken from cysteine to phenylalanine, the CDR3 has 14 residues. Of all the DNA, just the CDR3 is kept, 42 bases in frame from base 1. A patient counted as having stable Graves' hyperthyroidism if no progression to ophthalmopathy occurred over 18 months of follow-up. Hyperthyroidism patients were newly diagnosed, with disease duration under 2 months, and aged 18 to 65 years. Exclusion was applied to patients with uncontrolled infections, other autoimmune diseases, pregnancy or lactation. Clinical symptoms, serum thyroxine and TRAb, thyroid ultrasound, and orbital computed tomography formed the basis for the diagnoses. PBMCs were separated from approximately 9.9 ml of fresh peripheral blood using Ficoll-Paque density gradient centrifugation. Trizol reagent was used to extract total RNA, and RNA quality was then checked on an Agilent 2100 Bioanalyzer.

The data derive from a study of T cells in Graves' hyperthyroidism and ophthalmopathy (dated by TCRdb to the late 2010s). In terms of the full investigation: Peripheral blood was sampled at the time of initial diagnosis, prior to any treatment. An independent validation cohort of 18 to 20 hyperthyroidism patients and about 16 patients who later progressed to ophthalmopathy tested prospective prediction of ophthalmopathy. TCR Vbeta CDR3 sequencing of roughly 140 peripheral blood samples (roughly 43 ophthalmopathy, roughly 74 hyperthyroidism and approximately 17 progressor patients) is reported in the paper. Once sampling was done, hyperthyroidism patients were given methimazole at a starting dose of 30 mg daily, whereas ophthalmopathy patients were given high-dose intravenous methylprednisolone. The 95 to 100 discovery patients were randomly split 7:3 into training and test sets. Thyroid tissue and blood T-cell repertoires from several Graves' hyperthyroidism patients were also compared in the study. To identify distinguishing TCR V-J signatures, a discovery cohort of about 95 patients was used, comprising 40 to 45 with Graves' ophthalmopathy and around 60 with stable Graves' hyperthyroidism. Summary of the overall study and its limitations: A model built on a 13 V-J signature distinguished ophthalmopathy from stable hyperthyroidism, reaching around 88% sensitivity and around 81% specificity in cross-validation and 80%/75% in testing. No statistical method was used to set the sample size in advance, and investigators knew the group allocation. In validation, the model predicted progression to ophthalmopathy with roughly 70% sensitivity and approximately 78% specificity, a median of approximately 6.7 months before onset. Most expanded thyroid clonotypes (frequency above 0.001) were also detected in blood, suggesting blood repertoires may reflect thyroid immune responses.

The TCR beta CDR3 regions were amplified from RNA transcripts. For the first round of RT-PCR on the TCR CDR3, the HTBI primer set was used together with the Qiagen OneStep RT-PCR kit. The libraries were constructed in a second round of multiplex PCR and then size-selected and purified. Sequencing of the libraries was done on an Illumina HiSeq2000 using paired-end 100 bp reads. The paper's processing steps were these. SOAPnuke was used to process the raw data, with reads discarded if the reads contained adapters or uncalled bases, had a mean Phred below 15, or lacked an exact constant-primer or identifier match. High-quality paired reads were merged using COPE v1.2.5, and each unique nucleotide sequence was defined as a clonotype. MiTCR v1.1 was used to align clonotypes to the IMGT TRBV, TRBD and TRBJ reference segments. The analysis was restricted to V-J combinations with a frequency above 0.0001, which together covered 99% to 99.2% of the repertoires. A TCS score was defined as the ratio between F50 (clonal expansion) and ExV (chaos), using BLOSUM62-based TCRdist between CDR3 peptides within each V-J. Welch's t-statistics and random forest reduced several hundred V-J features to roughly 13, which were used in a naive Bayes classifier (R e1071). The public reads were run again by TCRdb, first through fastp at Q25 and then through MiXCR, and only productive beta chains were kept. Rows are combined by CDR3 protein, so each entry shows the most common genes and DNA. What appears here as the V and J calls and clone size reflects TCRdb's work, not the paper's. This sample is represented by 550,000 to 800,000 distinct CDR3 sequences; approximately 16% of them were singletons. The ten largest clones take up around 8% of the sample.

Sequenced material: blood. The sequence joins TRBV25-1 to TRBJ2-7, with 9 central nucleotides matching TRBD2. The clonotype was recovered from a man aged 18 to 30 with Graves' hyperthyroidism. The CDR3 region reads CASSTPLAGNEQYF. DNA sequence: TGTGCCAGCAGCACCCCTCTAGCGGGGAACGAGCAGTACTTC.